What follows are 5 T cell receptor beta chains derived from one specimen sequenced in a study of T cell responses to AZD1222 COVID-19 vaccine (dated by TCRdb to the early 2020s). Libraries were prepared through the immunoSEQ multiplex PCR assay. TCRdb re-hosts the immuneACCESS table, in-frame sequences only. Its copies lack some clones; in the studies checked, an unresolved V gene accounts for under half of them, and the cause for the rest is not known. The sample includes tens of thousands of clones, with around 89% observed a single time. The ten largest clones take up roughly 31% of the sample. The time point tag for this specimen amounts to: baseline before first vaccination. The sequences come from peripheral blood, collected on day 0 of AZD1222 vaccination. These receptor sequences come from an adult in good health.

The chain carries TRBV12-5 and TRBJ1-5, with 7 bases fitting TRBD1. Germline V lookup: CDR1 LGHNT, CDR2 FRNRAP. The CDR3 loop spans 13 amino acids. With V trimmed by 6 bases and J by 7 bases, 6 bases remained unmatched. This CDR3 reads CASGSTGEQPQHF. The CDR3 nucleotides are TGTGCTAGTGGGTCCACAGGGGAGCAGCCCCAGCATTTT.

The chain combines TRBV10-3 with TRBJ2-2; 9 nucleotides agree with TRBD1. There are 15 residues in the CDR3. Germline CDR1 is ENHRY and CDR2 is SYGVKD. Trimming took 7 bases from V and 5 from J; bases not matched to a gene: 8. The CDR3 sequence is CAIMRGQGETGELFF. CDR3 in DNA: TGTGCCATCATGCGGGGACAGGGTGAGACCGGGGAGCTGTTTTTT.

The CDR3, as DNA: TGTGCCAGCAGTTACTCAAGGGAGACCCAGTACTTC. Protein: CASSYSRETQYF. The chain has TRBV6-6 and TRBJ2-5; D ambiguous. There are 12 residues in the CDR3. The germline V and J ends were trimmed by 0 bases and 5 bases, with 4 bases remaining between them. The germline CDR1 and CDR2 sequences are MNHNY and SVGAGI (reference sequence).

The chain recombines TRBV7-3 with TRBJ2-7; 11 nucleotides align to TRBD1. The trim removed 6 bases at V and 5 bases at J, leaving 3 bases unmatched. From germline, CDR1 is SGHTA and CDR2 FQGTGA. The CDR3 contains 13 residues. The CDR3: CASSPGQGDEQYF. In DNA, the CDR3 is TGTGCCAGCAGTCCGGGACAGGGGGACGAGCAGTACTTC.

This rearrangement joins TRBV11-2 to TRBJ2-6, with a weak D call TRBD1 (5 bases). Trimming shortened V by 5 bases and J by 0 bases, and 17 bases separated the two germline ends. The germline CDR1 and CDR2 sequences are SGHAT and FQNNGV. This CDR3 comprises 18 residues. CDR3 region: CASSPGQGVSSGANVLTF. CDR3 in DNA: TGTGCCAGCAGCCCCGGTCAGGGTGTCTCCTCTGGGGCCAACGTCCTGACTTTC.